This entry is about one T cell receptor beta chain. Its target is unknown. Clones were read by immunoSEQ multiplex PCR, and TCRdb kept only the in-frame ones, dropping some. The table has about 130,000 clones, 90% to 96% seen once. The entry originates in a study of cytomegalovirus exposure and HLA in healthy donors. Study-wide results and limits: Three CMV-associated chains proved CMV antigen-specific in vitro. Researchers counted around 180 TCR beta chains as cytomegalovirus-associated.

This CDR3 comprises 16 residues. V was trimmed by 0 bases and J by 0 bases, leaving 9 bases between them. The germline CDR1 and CDR2 sequences are SGDLS and YYNGEE. The chain uses TRBV9 and TRBJ2-2; tentative D call: TRBD1 (5 bases). Sequenced: PBMCs. This TCR was sampled from a man younger than 35 in good health and CMV-seronegative. The CDR3 sequence is CASSVDFRANTGELFF. DNA for the CDR3: TGTGCCAGCAGCGTAGATTTCAGGGCGAACACCGGGGAGCTGTTTTTT.